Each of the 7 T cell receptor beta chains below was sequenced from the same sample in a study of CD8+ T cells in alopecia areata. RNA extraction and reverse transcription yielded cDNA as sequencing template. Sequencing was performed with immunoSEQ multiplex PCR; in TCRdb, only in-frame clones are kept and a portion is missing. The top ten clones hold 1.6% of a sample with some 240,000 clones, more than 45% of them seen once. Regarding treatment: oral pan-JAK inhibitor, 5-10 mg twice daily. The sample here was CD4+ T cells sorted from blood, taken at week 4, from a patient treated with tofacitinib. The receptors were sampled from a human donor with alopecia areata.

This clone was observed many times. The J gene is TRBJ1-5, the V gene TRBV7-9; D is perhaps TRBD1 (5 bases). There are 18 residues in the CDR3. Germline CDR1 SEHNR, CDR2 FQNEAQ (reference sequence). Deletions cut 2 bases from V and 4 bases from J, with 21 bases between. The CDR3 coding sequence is TGTGCCAGCAGCTTACAGATTGGGACGGTCAACTATAATCAGCCCCAGCATTTT. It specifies CASSLQIGTVNYNQPQHF.

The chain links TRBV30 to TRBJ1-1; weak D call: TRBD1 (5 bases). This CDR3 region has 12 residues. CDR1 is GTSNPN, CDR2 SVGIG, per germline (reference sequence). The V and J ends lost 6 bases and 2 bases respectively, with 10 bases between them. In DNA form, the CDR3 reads TGTGCCTGTAATACAGGAAACACTGAAGCTTTCTTT. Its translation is CACNTGNTEAFF.

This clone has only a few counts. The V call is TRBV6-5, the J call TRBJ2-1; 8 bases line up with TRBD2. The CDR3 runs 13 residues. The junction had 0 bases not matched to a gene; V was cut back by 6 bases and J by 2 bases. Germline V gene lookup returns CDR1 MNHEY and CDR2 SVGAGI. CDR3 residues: CASRRGAYNEQFF. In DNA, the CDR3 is TGTGCCAGCAGGCGGGGGGCCTACAATGAGCAGTTCTTC.

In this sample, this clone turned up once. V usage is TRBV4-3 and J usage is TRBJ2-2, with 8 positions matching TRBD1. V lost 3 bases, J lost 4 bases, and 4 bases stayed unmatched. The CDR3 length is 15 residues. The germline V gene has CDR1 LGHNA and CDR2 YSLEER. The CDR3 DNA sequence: TGCGCCAGCAGCCACAGACAGGGGTCCACCGGGGAGCTGTTTTTT. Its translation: CASSHRQGSTGELFF.

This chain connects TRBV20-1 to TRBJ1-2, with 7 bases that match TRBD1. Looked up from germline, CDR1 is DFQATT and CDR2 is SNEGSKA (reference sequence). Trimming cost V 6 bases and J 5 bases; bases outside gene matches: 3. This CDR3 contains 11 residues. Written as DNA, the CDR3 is TGCAGTGCGCAGGGACAGTATGGCTACACCTTC. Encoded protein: CSAQGQYGYTF.

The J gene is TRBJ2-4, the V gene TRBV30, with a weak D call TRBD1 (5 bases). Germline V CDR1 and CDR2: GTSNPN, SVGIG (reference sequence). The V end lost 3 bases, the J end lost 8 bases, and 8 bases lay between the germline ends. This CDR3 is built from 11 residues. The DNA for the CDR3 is TGTGCCTGGAGACAGGCGGACATTCAGTACTTC. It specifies CAWRQADIQYF.

In nucleotides, the CDR3 is TGCGCCAGCAGTCAAAGGCCAGGGGGATCCTACGAGCAGTACTTC. This codes for CASSQRPGGSYEQYF. J is TRBJ2-7 and V is TRBV23-1; 7 nucleotides align to TRBD1. TRBV23-1 is identified as an open reading frame with a role that is uncertain. This CDR3 contains 15 residues. J gave up 1 base and V 2 bases, and 5 bases lay outside the gene matches.